Listed here are 18 T cell receptor beta chains from one sample, sequenced in a study of blood T cells in healthy people across ages. A second PCR, run for about 7 to 11 cycles, used a sample-barcoded 5' primer plus a J-beta primer mix. Each CDR3 protein gets one entry after TCRdb re-called the 5' RACE reads with MiXCR. The data contain around 1,000,000 distinct CDR3 sequences, under 30% of them singletons. These records were also assigned to another study, of T cells of mothers and their children.

The sequencing sample was made of blood. These receptors were taken from a girl aged 2 to 10 in good health.

In its sample, this clonotype was seen a few times. At one boundary the junction diverges from the germline segment, which might be a read error. The chain employs TRBV28 and TRBJ2-1; 12 positions match TRBD2. CDR1 and CDR2 from the germline V gene are MDHEN and SYDVKM. The CDR3 sequence is 14 residues long. CDR3 sequence (DNA): TGTGCCAGCAGTTTCTCCCGACTAGCGGGAGCCTATTACTTC. Protein product: CASSFSRLAGAYYF. Based on the CDR3 plus reference TRBV28 and TRBJ2-1, the full variable domain is DVKVTQSSRYLVKRTGEKVFLECVQDMDHENMFWYRQDPGLGLRLIYFSYDVKMKEKGDIPEGYSVSREKKERFSLILESASTNQTSMYLCASSFSRLAGAYYFGPGTRLTVL.

This clonotype has just a few counts. This chain joins TRBV24-1 and TRBJ2-5; 7 bases agree with TRBD1. CDR3 size: 15 residues. Germline CDR1 and CDR2: KGHDR and SFDVKD. V gave up 5 bases and J gave up 1 base; unmatched junction bases: 6. CDR3 loop: CATSAPGTAQETQYF. CDR3 DNA: TGTGCCACCAGTGCCCCCGGGACAGCCCAAGAGACCCAGTACTTC.

The chain employs TRBV27 and TRBJ1-2; a weak D match, TRBD1 (5 bases). Germline V CDR1 and CDR2: MNHEY, SMNVEV (reference sequence). V was pared by 4 bases and J by 6 bases, with 18 bases between. The CDR3 consists of 15 residues. CDR3 residues: CASSWGTGGWDGYTF. Here the CDR3 DNA reads TGTGCCAGCAGTTGGGGCACGGGCGGTTGGGATGGCTACACCTTC.

The chain employs TRBV4-2 and TRBJ2-7, with a tentative D call TRBD2 (6 bases). Germline CDR1 reads LGHNA; CDR2 reads YNFKEQ. CDR3 length: 12 residues. V was shortened by 6 bases and J by 6 bases, with 12 bases between the two germline ends. The chain's CDR3 is CASRGGRSEQYF. The DNA of the CDR3 is TGTGCCAGCAGGGGGGGTCGGAGCGAGCAGTACTTC.

This clonotype was detected only a few times. The chain is built from TRBV7-9 and TRBJ1-2, with D perhaps TRBD1 (5 bases). Deletions cut 5 bases from V and 4 bases from J, with 14 bases between. The CDR3 loop spans 14 amino acids. CDR1 is SEHNR and CDR2 is FQNEAQ in the germline V gene (reference sequence). In DNA form, the CDR3 reads TGTGCCAGCAGCCCATCATCAGGGCCCTATGGCTACACCTTC. Its translation: CASSPSSGPYGYTF.

This clonotype has only a few counts. V usage is TRBV5-1 and J usage is TRBJ2-3; the D gene is possibly TRBD2 (5 bases). Trimming cost V 0 bases and J 4 bases, with 12 bases left between them. The germline CDR1 and CDR2 sequences are SGHRS and YFSETQ. The CDR3 runs 15 residues. The CDR3, as DNA: TGCGCCAGCAGCTTGGAGACACGGGATCCAGATACGCAGTATTTT. This codes for CASSLETRDPDTQYF.

This clonotype was detected many times. The V and J genes are TRBV12-3 or TRBV12-4 and TRBJ2-5, with 10 positions matching TRBD2. This CDR3 contains 17 residues. Unmatched junction bases numbered 15, after V lost 7 bases and J lost 4 bases. CDR3 amino acids: CASTLRSGGARGETQYF. The CDR3 nucleotides are TGTGCCAGCACCCTTCGGAGCGGGGGGGCCCGAGGAGAGACCCAGTACTTC.

This clonotype was counted between two and nine times. The rearrangement uses TRBV6-2 or TRBV6-3 and TRBJ2-1, with 11 positions matching TRBD2. The ends lost 7 bases at V and 4 bases at J; junction bases unmatched: 9. The CDR3 has 16 residues. CDR1 MNHEY and CDR2 SVGEGT come from the germline V gene. The CDR3 reads CASTHPGLAAYNEQFF. CDR3 in DNA: TGTGCCAGCACTCACCCGGGACTAGCGGCTTACAATGAGCAGTTCTTC.

There are a few counts of this clonotype. V usage is TRBV3-1 and J usage is TRBJ1-2; D might be TRBD1 (5 bases). Trimming took 7 bases from V and 8 from J, leaving 23 bases between them. The germline CDR1 and CDR2 sequences are LGHDT and YNNKEL (reference sequence). The CDR3 sequence is 15 residues long. CDR3 region: CASTHGEGRRGGYTF. In DNA form, the CDR3 reads TGTGCCAGCACCCACGGTGAGGGGCGAAGGGGAGGCTACACCTTC.

V is TRBV6-2 or TRBV6-3 and J is TRBJ2-3; 10 bases map to TRBD2. Unmatched junction bases numbered 9, after V lost 6 bases and J lost 3 bases. The CDR3 is 16 amino acids. Germline CDR1 is MNHEY and CDR2 is SVGEGT. CDR3 nucleotide sequence: TGTGCCAGCAGCGTGGGACTAGCGTTTGGGACAGATACGCAGTATTTT. Translation gives CASSVGLAFGTDTQYF.

V and J are TRBV5-6 and TRBJ2-4; 7 nucleotides match TRBD2. The V gene end was trimmed by 4 bases and the J gene end by 2 bases; junction bases not matched to a gene: 12. The CDR3 consists of 17 residues. Germline values: CDR1 SGHDT, CDR2 YYEEEE. The CDR3 DNA follows: TGTGCCAGCAGCCAAGCGGGAACAAGCAATCCCAAAAACATTCAGTACTTC. This codes for CASSQAGTSNPKNIQYF.

A few counts support this clonotype. The rearrangement joins TRBV6-5 to TRBJ2-1; 8 nucleotides align to TRBD2. The trim removed 6 bases at V and 9 bases at J, leaving 4 bases unmatched. The CDR3 has 12 amino acids. CDR1 is MNHEY, CDR2 SVGAGI, per germline. The CDR3 DNA follows: TGTGCCAGCAGATCCCTAGCGGGTGAGCAGTTCTTC. Its translation is CASRSLAGEQFF.

A few counts support this clonotype. This CDR3 reads CSARDTGLAHNEQFF. The CDR3 bases are TGCAGTGCTAGAGATACGGGATTAGCACACAATGAGCAGTTCTTC. This chain joins TRBV20-1 and TRBJ2-1; D may be TRBD2 (5 bases). The germline V and J ends were trimmed by 0 bases and 5 bases, with 14 bases remaining between them. Germline-derived CDR1 and CDR2 are DFQATT and SNEGSKA (reference sequence). The CDR3 is made up of 15 amino acids.

This clonotype showed up just a few times. This chain connects TRBV20-1 to TRBJ2-7; D may be TRBD2 (6 bases). From germline, CDR1 is DFQATT and CDR2 SNEGSKA (reference sequence). The V end was cut by 2 bases, the J end by 2 bases, with 10 bases between. The CDR3 spans 13 residues. CDR3 nucleotides: TGCAGTGCTAGACCCGTAGCGGCCTACGAGCAGTACTTC. Its translation: CSARPVAAYEQYF.

The rearrangement uses TRBV12-3 or TRBV12-4 and TRBJ2-1, with D perhaps TRBD1 or TRBD2 (5 bases each). This CDR3 has 16 amino acids. Trimming removed 4 bases from V and 0 bases from J, with 13 bases in between. CDR3 DNA: TGTGCCAGCAGTTCTCCCCGGGGCAGCTCCTACAATGAGCAGTTCTTC. Protein: CASSSPRGSSYNEQFF.

This clonotype was found a few times. The rearrangement links TRBV20-1 to TRBJ2-1, with unresolved D. The CDR3 is 14 amino acids. V was cut by 1 base and J by 3 bases, with 10 bases left in between. Germline CDR1 reads DFQATT; CDR2 reads SNEGSKA (reference sequence). The CDR3 DNA sequence: TGCAGTGCTAGAGGTCCCCCGGGCTACAATGAGCAGTTCTTC. Translating gives CSARGPPGYNEQFF.

This clonotype was counted a few times. The rearrangement links TRBV13 to TRBJ1-3, with D tentatively TRBD1 (5 bases). The CDR3 is 13 amino acids. Germline V gives CDR1 PRHDT, CDR2 FYEKMQ (reference sequence). The V and J ends lost 7 bases and 4 bases respectively, with 11 bases between them. DNA for the CDR3: TGTGCCAGCACCTGGGGGACCGGAAACACCATATATTTT. This sequence encodes CASTWGTGNTIYF.

The chain links TRBV6-6 to TRBJ2-5; a weak D match, TRBD1 (5 bases). V lost 9 bases and J lost 2, with 16 bases in between. The germline CDR1 and CDR2 sequences are MNHNY and SVGAGI (reference sequence). This CDR3 contains 14 residues. CDR3 residues: CASLSRGHQETQYF. The CDR3 coding sequence is TGTGCCAGTTTATCTAGGGGTCATCAAGAGACCCAGTACTTC.